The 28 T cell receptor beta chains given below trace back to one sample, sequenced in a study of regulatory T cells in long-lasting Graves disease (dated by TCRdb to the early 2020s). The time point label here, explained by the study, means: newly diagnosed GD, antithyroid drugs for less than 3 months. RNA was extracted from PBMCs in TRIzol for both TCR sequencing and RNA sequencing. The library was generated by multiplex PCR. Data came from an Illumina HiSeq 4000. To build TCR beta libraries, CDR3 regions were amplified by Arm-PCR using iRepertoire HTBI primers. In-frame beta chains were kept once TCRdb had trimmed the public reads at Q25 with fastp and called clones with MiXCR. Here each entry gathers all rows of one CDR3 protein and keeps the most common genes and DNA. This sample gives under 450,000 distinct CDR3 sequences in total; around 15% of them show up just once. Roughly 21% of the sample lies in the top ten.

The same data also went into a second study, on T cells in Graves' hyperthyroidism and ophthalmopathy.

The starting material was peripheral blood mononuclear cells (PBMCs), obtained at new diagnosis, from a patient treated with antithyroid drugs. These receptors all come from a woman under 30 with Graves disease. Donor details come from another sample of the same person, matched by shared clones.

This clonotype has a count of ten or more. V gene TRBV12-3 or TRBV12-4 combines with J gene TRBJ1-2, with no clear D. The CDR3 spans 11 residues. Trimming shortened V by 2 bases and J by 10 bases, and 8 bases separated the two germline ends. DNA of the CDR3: TGTGCCAGCAGTTTATTCGGGATCTACACCTTC. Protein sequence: CASSLFGIYTF.

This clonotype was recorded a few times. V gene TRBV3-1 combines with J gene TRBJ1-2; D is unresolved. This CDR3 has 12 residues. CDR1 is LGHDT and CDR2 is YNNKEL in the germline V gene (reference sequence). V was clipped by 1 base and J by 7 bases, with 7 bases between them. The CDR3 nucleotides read TGTGCCAGCAGCCAAGGGAGAAGTGGCTACACCTTC. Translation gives CASSQGRSGYTF.

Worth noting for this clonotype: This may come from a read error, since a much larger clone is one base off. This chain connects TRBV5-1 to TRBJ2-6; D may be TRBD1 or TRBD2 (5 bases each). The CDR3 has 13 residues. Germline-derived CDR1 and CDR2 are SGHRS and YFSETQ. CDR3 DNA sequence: TGCGCCAGCAGCAAAACCGGGGCCAACGTCCTGTCTTTC. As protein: CASSKTGANVLSF.

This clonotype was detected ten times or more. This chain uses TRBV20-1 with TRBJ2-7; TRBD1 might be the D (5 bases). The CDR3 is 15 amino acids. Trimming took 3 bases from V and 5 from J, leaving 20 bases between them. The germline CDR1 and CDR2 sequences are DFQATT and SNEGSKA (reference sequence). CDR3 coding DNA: TGCAGTGCTAGTACGGCCCAGGGCTTTTTTCACGAGCAGTACTTC. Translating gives CSASTAQGFFHEQYF.

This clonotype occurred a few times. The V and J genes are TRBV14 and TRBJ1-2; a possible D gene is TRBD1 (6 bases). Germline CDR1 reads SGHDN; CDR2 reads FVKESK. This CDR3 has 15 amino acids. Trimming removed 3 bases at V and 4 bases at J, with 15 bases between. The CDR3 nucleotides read TGTGCCAGCAGCCACCAAGACAGGAATCCCTATGGCTACACCTTC. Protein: CASSHQDRNPYGYTF.

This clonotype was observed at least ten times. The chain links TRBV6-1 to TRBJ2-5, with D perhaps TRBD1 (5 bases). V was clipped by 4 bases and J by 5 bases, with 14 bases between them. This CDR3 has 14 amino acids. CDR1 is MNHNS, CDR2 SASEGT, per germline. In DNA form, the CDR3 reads TGTGCCAGCAGTGTGATGGCAGGGTCGGAGACCCAGTACTTC. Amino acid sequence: CASSVMAGSETQYF.

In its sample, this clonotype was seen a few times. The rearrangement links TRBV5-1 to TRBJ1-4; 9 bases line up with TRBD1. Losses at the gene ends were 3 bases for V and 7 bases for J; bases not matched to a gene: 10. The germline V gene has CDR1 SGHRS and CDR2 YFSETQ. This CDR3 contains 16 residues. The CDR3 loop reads CASSSTTGGVAEKLFF. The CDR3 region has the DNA TGCGCCAGCAGCTCCACTACAGGGGGCGTTGCTGAAAAACTGTTTTTT.

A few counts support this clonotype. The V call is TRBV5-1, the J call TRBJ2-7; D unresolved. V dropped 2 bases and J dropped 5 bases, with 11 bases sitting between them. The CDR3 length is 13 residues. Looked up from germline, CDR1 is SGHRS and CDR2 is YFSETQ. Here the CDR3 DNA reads TGCGCCAGCAGCTTCGGACCCGGAGACGAGCAGTACTTC. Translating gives CASSFGPGDEQYF.

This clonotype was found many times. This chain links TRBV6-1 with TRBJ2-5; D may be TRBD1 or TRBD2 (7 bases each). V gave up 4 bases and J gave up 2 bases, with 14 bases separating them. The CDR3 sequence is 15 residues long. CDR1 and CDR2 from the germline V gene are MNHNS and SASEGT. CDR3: CASSGNRGGQETQYF. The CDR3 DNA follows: TGTGCCAGCAGTGGTAACAGGGGAGGGCAAGAGACCCAGTACTTC.

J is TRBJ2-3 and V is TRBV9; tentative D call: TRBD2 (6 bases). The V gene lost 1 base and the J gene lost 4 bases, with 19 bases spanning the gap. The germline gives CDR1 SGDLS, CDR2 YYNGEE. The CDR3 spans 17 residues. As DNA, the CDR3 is TGTGCCAGCAGCGTAAGGTGGGGACTTTCAGTTGCAGATACGCAGTATTTT. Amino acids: CASSVRWGLSVADTQYF. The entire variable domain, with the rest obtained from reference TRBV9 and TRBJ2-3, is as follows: DSGVTQTPKHLITATGQRVTLRCSPRSGDLSVYWYQQSLDQGLQFLIQYYNGEERAKGNILERFSAQQFPDLHSELNLSSLELGDSALYFCASSVRWGLSVADTQYFGPGTRLTVL.

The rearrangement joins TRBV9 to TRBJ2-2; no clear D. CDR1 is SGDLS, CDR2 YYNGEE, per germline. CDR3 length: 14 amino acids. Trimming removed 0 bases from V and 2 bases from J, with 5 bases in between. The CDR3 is CASSVDKNTGELFF. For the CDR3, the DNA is TGTGCCAGCAGCGTAGATAAAAACACCGGGGAGCTGTTTTTT.

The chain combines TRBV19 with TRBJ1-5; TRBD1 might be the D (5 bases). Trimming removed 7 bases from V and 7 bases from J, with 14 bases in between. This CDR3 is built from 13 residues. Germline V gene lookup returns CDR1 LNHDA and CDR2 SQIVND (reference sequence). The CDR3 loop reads CASTLGGGQPQHF. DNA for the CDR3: TGTGCCAGTACCCTCGGGGGGGGGCAGCCCCAGCATTTT.

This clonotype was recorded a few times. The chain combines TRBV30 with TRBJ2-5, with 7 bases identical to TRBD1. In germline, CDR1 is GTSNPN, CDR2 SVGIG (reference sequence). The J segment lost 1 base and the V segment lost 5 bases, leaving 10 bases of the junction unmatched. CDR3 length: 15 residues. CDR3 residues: CAWAPGQPGQETQYF. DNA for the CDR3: TGTGCCTGGGCGCCGGGACAGCCGGGCCAAGAGACCCAGTACTTC.

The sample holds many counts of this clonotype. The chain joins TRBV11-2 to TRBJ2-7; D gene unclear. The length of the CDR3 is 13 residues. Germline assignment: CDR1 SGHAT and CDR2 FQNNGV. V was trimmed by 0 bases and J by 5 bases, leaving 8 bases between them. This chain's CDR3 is CASSLETHHEQYF. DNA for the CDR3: TGTGCCAGCAGCTTAGAGACCCACCACGAGCAGTACTTC.

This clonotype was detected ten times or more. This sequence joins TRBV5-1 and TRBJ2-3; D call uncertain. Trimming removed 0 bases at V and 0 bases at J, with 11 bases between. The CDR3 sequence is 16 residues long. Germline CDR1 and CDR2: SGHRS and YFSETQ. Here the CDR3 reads CASSLALDVSTDTQYF. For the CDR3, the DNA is TGCGCCAGCAGCTTGGCCTTGGACGTGAGCACAGATACGCAGTATTTT.

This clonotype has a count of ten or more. CDR3 in amino acids: CSARSGLAGPDEQYF. The CDR3 coding sequence is TGCAGTGCTAGATCGGGACTAGCGGGACCGGACGAGCAGTACTTC. This chain joins TRBV20-1 and TRBJ2-7; the match to TRBD2 covers 13 bases. The length of the CDR3 is 15 residues. J gave up 5 bases and V 2 bases, and 6 bases lay outside the gene matches. Germline assignment: CDR1 DFQATT and CDR2 SNEGSKA (reference sequence).

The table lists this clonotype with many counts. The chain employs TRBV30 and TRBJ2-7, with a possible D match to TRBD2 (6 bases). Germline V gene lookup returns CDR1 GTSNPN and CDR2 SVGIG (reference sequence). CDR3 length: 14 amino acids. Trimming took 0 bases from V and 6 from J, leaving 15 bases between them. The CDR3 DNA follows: TGTGCCTGGAGTGTACGTACGGGAGCGGCCGAGCAGTACTTC. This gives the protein CAWSVRTGAAEQYF. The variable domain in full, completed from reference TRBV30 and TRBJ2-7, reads SQTIHQWPATLVQPVGSPLSLECTVEGTSNPNLYWYRQAAGRGLQLLFYSVGIGQISSEVPQNLSASRPQDRQFILSSKKLLLSDSGFYLCAWSVRTGAAEQYFGPGTRLTVT.

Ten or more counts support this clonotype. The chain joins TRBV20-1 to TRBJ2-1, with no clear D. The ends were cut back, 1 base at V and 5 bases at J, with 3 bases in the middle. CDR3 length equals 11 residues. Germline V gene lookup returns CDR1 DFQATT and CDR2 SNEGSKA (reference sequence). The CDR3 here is CSARVNNEQFF. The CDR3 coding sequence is TGCAGTGCTAGAGTAAACAATGAGCAGTTCTTC.

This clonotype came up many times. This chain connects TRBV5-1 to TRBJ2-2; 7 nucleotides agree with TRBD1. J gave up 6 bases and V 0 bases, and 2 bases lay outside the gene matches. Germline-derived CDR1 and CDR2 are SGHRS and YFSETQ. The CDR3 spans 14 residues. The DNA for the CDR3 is TGCGCCAGCAGCTTGGGACAGGGTTCCGGGGAGCTGTTTTTT. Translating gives CASSLGQGSGELFF.

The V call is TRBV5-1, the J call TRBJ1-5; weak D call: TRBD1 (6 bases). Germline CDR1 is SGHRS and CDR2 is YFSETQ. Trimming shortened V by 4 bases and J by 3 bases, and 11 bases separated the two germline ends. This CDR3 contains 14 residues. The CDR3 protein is CASSGTGNNQPQHF. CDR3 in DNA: TGCGCCAGCAGCGGAACAGGGAACAATCAGCCCCAGCATTTT.

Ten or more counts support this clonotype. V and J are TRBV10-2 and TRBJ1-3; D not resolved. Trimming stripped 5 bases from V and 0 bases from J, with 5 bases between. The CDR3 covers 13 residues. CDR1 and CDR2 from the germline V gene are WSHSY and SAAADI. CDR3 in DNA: TGCGCCAGCAGTTCCAGCTCTGGAAACACCATATATTTT. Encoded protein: CASSSSSGNTIYF.

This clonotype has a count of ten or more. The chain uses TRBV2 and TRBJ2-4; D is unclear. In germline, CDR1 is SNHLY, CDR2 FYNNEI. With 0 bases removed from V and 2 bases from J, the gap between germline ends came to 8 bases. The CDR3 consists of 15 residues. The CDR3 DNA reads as TGTGCCAGCAGTGAAGCGCTAGGTTCCAAAAACATTCAGTACTTC. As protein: CASSEALGSKNIQYF.

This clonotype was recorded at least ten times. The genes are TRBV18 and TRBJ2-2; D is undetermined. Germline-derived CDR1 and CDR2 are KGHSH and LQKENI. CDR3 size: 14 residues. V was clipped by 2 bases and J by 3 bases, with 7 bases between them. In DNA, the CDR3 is TGTGCCAGCTCACCAAATGGACACACCGGGGAGCTGTTTTTT. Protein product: CASSPNGHTGELFF.

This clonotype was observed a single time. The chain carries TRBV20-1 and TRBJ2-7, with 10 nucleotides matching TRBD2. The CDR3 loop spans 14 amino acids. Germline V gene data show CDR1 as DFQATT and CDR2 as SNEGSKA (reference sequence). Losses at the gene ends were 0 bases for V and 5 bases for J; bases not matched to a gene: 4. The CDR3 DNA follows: TGCAGTGCTAGAGAAAGCGGGGGGGCGGACGAGCAGTACTTC. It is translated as CSARESGGADEQYF.

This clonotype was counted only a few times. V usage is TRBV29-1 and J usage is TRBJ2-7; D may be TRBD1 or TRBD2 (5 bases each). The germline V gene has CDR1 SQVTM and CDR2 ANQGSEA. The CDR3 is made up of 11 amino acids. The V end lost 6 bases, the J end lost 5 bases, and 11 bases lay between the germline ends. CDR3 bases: TGCAGCGTAACGAGGGGAGACGAGCAGTACTTC. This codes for CSVTRGDEQYF.

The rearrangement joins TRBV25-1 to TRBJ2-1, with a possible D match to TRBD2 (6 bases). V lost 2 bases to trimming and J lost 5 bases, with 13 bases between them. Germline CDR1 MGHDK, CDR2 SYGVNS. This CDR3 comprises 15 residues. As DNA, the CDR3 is TGTGCCAGCAGTGAAGGAGGGAGGAATAACAATGAGCAGTTCTTC. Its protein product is CASSEGGRNNNEQFF.

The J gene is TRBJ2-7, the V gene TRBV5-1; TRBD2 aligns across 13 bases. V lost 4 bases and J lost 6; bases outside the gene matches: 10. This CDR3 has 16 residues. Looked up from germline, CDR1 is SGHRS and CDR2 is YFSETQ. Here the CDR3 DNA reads TGCGCCAGCAGCAGCCAAGGGACTAGCGGGACGGCCGAGCAGTACTTC. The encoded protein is CASSSQGTSGTAEQYF.

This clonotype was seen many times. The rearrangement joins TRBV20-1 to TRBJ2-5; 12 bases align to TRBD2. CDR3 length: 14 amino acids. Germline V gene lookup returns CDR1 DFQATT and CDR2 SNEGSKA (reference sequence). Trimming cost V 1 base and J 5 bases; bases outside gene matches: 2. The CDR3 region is CSARGTSGMETQYF. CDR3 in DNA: TGCAGTGCTAGAGGGACTAGCGGGATGGAGACCCAGTACTTC.